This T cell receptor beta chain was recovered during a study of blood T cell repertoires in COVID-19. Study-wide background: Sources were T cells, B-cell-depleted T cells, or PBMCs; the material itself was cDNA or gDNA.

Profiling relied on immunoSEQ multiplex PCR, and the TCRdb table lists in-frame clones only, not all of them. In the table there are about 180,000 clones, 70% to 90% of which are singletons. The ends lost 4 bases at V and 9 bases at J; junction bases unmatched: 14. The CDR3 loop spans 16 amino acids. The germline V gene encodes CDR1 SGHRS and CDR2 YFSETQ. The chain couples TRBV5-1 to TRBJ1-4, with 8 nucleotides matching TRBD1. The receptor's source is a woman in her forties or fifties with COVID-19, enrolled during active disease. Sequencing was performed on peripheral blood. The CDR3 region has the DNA TGCGCCAGCAGCCCGCCGCCGCAGGGGGCGCAGAAAAAACTGTTTTTT. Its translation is CASSPPPQGAQKKLFF.